This T cell receptor (beta chain) was identified in a study of T cells after posttransplantation cyclophosphamide. This clone is termed medium-sized. This CDR3 comprises 15 residues. CDR1 and CDR2 (germline): SNHLY, FYNNEI. V shed 9 bases, J shed 2 bases, and the junction held 7 bases outside the gene matches. Only in-frame clones appear in the TCRdb table, and some are missing; sequencing was by immunoSEQ multiplex PCR. The sample yields 22,000 or so clones, roughly two thirds seen once. The receptor's source is a woman aged 60-75 years in good health, CMV-negative, and a related stem cell transplant donor. The V call is TRBV2, the J call TRBJ2-6, with 7 bases matching TRBD2. The sample taken for sequencing was memory CD4+ T cells sorted from PBMCs. DNA for the CDR3: TGTGCCAGGGGGAGGGTAGGACCTGGGGCCAACGTCCTGACTTTC. As protein: CARGRVGPGANVLTF.